This T cell receptor beta chain was observed in a study of cytomegalovirus exposure and HLA in healthy donors. Broader study findings: The later analysis indicated that the majority of CMV-associated TCR beta chains appeared HLA-restricted.

Primers included in the PCR were 60 Vbeta and 13 Jbeta primers. Libraries were prepared by immunoSEQ multiplex PCR; TCRdb keeps only in-frame clonotypes and omits some of them. Of tens of thousands of clones listed, about 75% are singletons. As for this clone: Its cognate antigen is unknown.

The CDR3 consists of 13 residues. The junction had 7 bases not matched to a gene; V was cut back by 8 bases and J by 3 bases. CDR1 MNHNS and CDR2 SASEGT come from the germline V gene. The clonotype was recovered from a middle-aged woman in good health and CMV-seropositive. The sequencing sample was made of PBMCs. The gene calls are TRBV6-1 and TRBJ2-7; 7 nucleotides align to TRBD2. CDR3 region: CASGVGGSYEQYF. The CDR3, as DNA: TGTGCCAGCGGGGTGGGGGGGAGCTACGAGCAGTACTTC.